This T cell receptor beta chain was documented in a study of T cell repertoires in cytomegalovirus infection. For the study at large: Both a matching HLA type and CMV infection were indicated by public TCR beta signatures. General study results and limits: What dominated the ex vivo response were HLA-C-restricted CMV-specific TCR beta clonotypes.

Each CDR3 protein is one row after TCRdb ran MiXCR on the reads. This repertoire shows approximately 490,000 distinct CDR3 sequences, around 10% found once; its top ten account for about 10%. The CDR3 length is 14 residues. With 5 bases removed from V and 4 bases from J, the gap between germline ends came to 14 bases. The germline CDR1 and CDR2 sequences are SEHNR and FQNEAQ (reference sequence). This clonotype showed up many times. Its antigen is still unknown. The sequenced material came from PBMCs. The clonotype comes from a human donor in good health (CMV status not recorded). Some clones in this sample may be carry-over from other donors' samples. The chain combines TRBV7-9 with TRBJ1-1; D might be TRBD1 (6 bases). The DNA for the CDR3 is TGTGCCAGCAGCCAGCAAACAGGGTCCACTGAAGCTTTCTTT. It is translated as CASSQQTGSTEAFF.